Below are 16 T cell receptor beta chains sequenced from a single sample in a study of blood T cell repertoires in COVID-19. The method was immunoSEQ multiplex PCR; TCRdb's version includes in-frame clones alone and lacks a portion of them. Among a few hundred thousand clones listed, approximately 85% were seen once. The sequenced sample was PBMCs or T cells enriched from blood (not recorded which). These receptors all come from a woman younger than 45 who had recovered from COVID-19.

This clone turned up a few times. The CDR3 DNA reads as TGTGCCAGCACGCGGACAGGGACGAACACCGGGGAGCTGTTTTTT. The encoded protein is CASTRTGTNTGELFF. The rearrangement links TRBV7-9 to TRBJ2-2; TRBD1 matches at 8 bases. In germline, CDR1 is SEHNR, CDR2 FQNEAQ (reference sequence). The CDR3 covers 15 residues. The junction had 4 bases not matched to a gene; V was cut back by 7 bases and J by 0 bases.

J is TRBJ1-1 and V is TRBV5-1; D unclear. Germline V gives CDR1 SGHRS, CDR2 YFSETQ. The CDR3 has 15 residues. Trimming stripped 6 bases from V and 7 bases from J, with 22 bases between. This CDR3 is CASKIERGGKIEAFF. CDR3 coding DNA: TGCGCCAGCAAGATCGAACGAGGAGGGAAAATTGAAGCTTTCTTT.

This clone was recorded only once. The chain carries TRBV5-4 and TRBJ2-3; 8 bases are shared with TRBD2. This CDR3 has 16 amino acids. J gave up 0 bases and V 3 bases, and 6 bases lay outside the gene matches. From germline, CDR1 is SGHNT and CDR2 YYREEE (reference sequence). The CDR3 region is CASSSPAGASTDTQYF. The CDR3 nucleotides are TGTGCCAGCAGCTCCCCAGCGGGGGCTAGCACAGATACGCAGTATTTT.

CDR3: CASSYPGQDAAASGNTIYF. The CDR3 DNA reads TGTGCCAGCAGCTACCCGGGACAGGATGCGGCAGCCTCTGGAAACACCATATATTTT. The rearrangement uses TRBV7-9 and TRBJ1-3; 8 positions match TRBD1. Losses at the gene ends were 4 bases for V and 0 bases for J; bases not matched to a gene: 14. Germline loops: CDR1 SEHNR, CDR2 FQNEAQ (reference sequence). This CDR3 comprises 19 residues.

This chain links TRBV19 with TRBJ1-1; 10 positions match TRBD1. V lost 3 bases to trimming and J lost 1 base; unmatched junction nucleotides: 8. Germline-derived CDR1 and CDR2 are LNHDA and SQIVND (reference sequence). This CDR3 has 17 amino acids. This CDR3 reads CASSMRQGALGNTEAFF. The DNA for the CDR3 is TGTGCCAGTAGTATGAGACAGGGGGCCCTGGGGAACACTGAAGCTTTCTTT.

V gene TRBV28 combines with J gene TRBJ2-1; maybe TRBD2 (5 bases). This CDR3 has 15 residues. Trimming removed 5 bases from V and 0 bases from J, with 11 bases in between. The germline V gene has CDR1 MDHEN and CDR2 SYDVKM. CDR3 DNA: TGTGCCAGCAGTACTAGTGTAAACTCCTACAATGAGCAGTTCTTC. Translation gives CASSTSVNSYNEQFF. Based on the CDR3 plus reference TRBV28 and TRBJ2-1, the full variable domain is DVKVTQSSRYLVKRTGEKVFLECVQDMDHENMFWYRQDPGLGLRLIYFSYDVKMKEKGDIPEGYSVSREKKERFSLILESASTNQTSMYLCASSTSVNSYNEQFFGPGTRLTVL.

The genes are TRBV27 and TRBJ1-5; maybe TRBD1 (6 bases). V shed 4 bases and J shed 6 bases, with 13 bases lying between them. Germline V gene data show CDR1 as MNHEY and CDR2 as SMNVEV (reference sequence). The CDR3 has 14 residues. The CDR3 is CASSSGQPGQPQHF. The CDR3 coding sequence is TGTGCCAGCAGTTCCGGACAGCCAGGTCAGCCCCAGCATTTT.

The chain joins TRBV12-3 or TRBV12-4 to TRBJ1-1; D remains ambiguous. The CDR3 contains 12 residues. Trimming removed 3 bases from V and 6 bases from J, with 8 bases in between. This chain's CDR3 is CASSFSGSEAFF. The CDR3 coding sequence is TGTGCCAGCAGTTTTTCAGGTTCTGAAGCTTTCTTT.

Concerning this clone: The sample holds other DNA sequences that translate to the same CDR3. This sequence joins TRBV7-9 and TRBJ1-5, with D possibly being TRBD1 (6 bases). V was trimmed by 3 bases and J by 1 base, leaving 7 bases between them. Germline-derived CDR1 and CDR2 are SEHNR and FQNEAQ (reference sequence). The CDR3 sequence is 14 residues long. Written as DNA, the CDR3 is TGTGCCAGCAGCTTTGGACAGAGCAATCAGCCCCAGCATTTT. Encoded protein: CASSFGQSNQPQHF.

This sequence joins TRBV10-2 and TRBJ2-1; D might be TRBD1 (5 bases). V lost 6 bases and J lost 7, with 10 bases in between. Germline CDR1 is WSHSY and CDR2 is SAAADI. The CDR3 extends over 12 amino acids. The CDR3: CASRNRNNEQFF. The CDR3 region has the DNA TGCGCCAGCAGGAACAGGAATAATGAGCAGTTCTTC.

The rearrangement links TRBV5-6 to TRBJ2-7, with 10 bases lining up with TRBD2. V shed 0 bases, J shed 4 bases, and the junction held 10 bases outside the gene matches. The V gene's germline CDR1 is SGHDT and CDR2 YYEEEE. This CDR3 region has 17 residues. The CDR3 spells CASSLVGLAGVRYEQYF. CDR3 in DNA: TGTGCCAGCAGCTTGGTTGGTCTAGCGGGAGTCCGTTACGAGCAGTACTTC.

The chain combines TRBV20-1 with TRBJ2-7; 8 bases align to TRBD2. Germline V gives CDR1 DFQATT, CDR2 SNEGSKA (reference sequence). The CDR3 is 12 residues long. V lost 6 bases and J lost 7; bases outside the gene matches: 8. CDR3 in DNA: TGCAGTGCCAGTCGGGAGGGGGATGAGCAGTACTTC. Protein: CSASREGDEQYF.

The gene calls are TRBV4-1 and TRBJ1-2; D unclear. This CDR3 contains 13 residues. Looked up from germline, CDR1 is MGHRA and CDR2 is YSYEKL. Trimming stripped 0 bases from V and 6 bases from J, with 8 bases between. The CDR3 loop is CASSQDGVNGYTF. CDR3 bases: TGCGCCAGCAGCCAAGACGGGGTTAATGGCTACACCTTC.

This clone was counted a few times. The chain employs TRBV5-6 and TRBJ1-6; no definite D call. The CDR3 consists of 13 residues. V was pared by 1 base and J by 7 bases, with 6 bases between. Per germline, CDR1 SGHDT and CDR2 YYEEEE. CDR3: CASSLSANSPLHF. The CDR3 DNA follows: TGTGCCAGCAGCTTGAGTGCGAATTCACCCCTCCACTTT.

The CDR3 spells CAIRTSGSLGNTGELFF. DNA for the CDR3: TGTGCCATCAGGACTAGCGGGAGTCTGGGGAACACCGGGGAGCTGTTTTTT. The chain couples TRBV10-3 to TRBJ2-2; TRBD2 aligns across 12 bases. The germline V gene has CDR1 ENHRY and CDR2 SYGVKD. The length of the CDR3 is 17 residues. V was clipped by 6 bases and J by 1 base; unmatched bases: 6.

The chain recombines TRBV5-4 with TRBJ2-3, with TRBD2 matching 7 bases. V was pared by 7 bases and J by 7 bases, with 15 bases of the junction left unmatched. Germline loops: CDR1 SGHNT, CDR2 YYREEE (reference sequence). This CDR3 comprises 15 residues. The CDR3, as DNA: TGTGCCAGCGGGGGGGACTCCGGGCCAGGGTATACGCAGTATTTT. This translates into CASGGDSGPGYTQYF.